This entry features one T cell receptor (beta chain) sequence. Its target is unknown. CDR1 is DFQATT and CDR2 is SNEGSKA in the germline V gene (reference sequence). The CDR3 runs 14 residues. The data were obtained in a study of blood T cells in healthy people across ages. General observations from the study: Per million T cells, the diversity of TCR beta decreased roughly linearly as age advanced.

Per individual sample, total RNA of at least 5.5 micrograms was extracted. Next came a second PCR, run for about 7 to 12 cycles, which used a sample-barcoded 5' primer along with a J-beta primer mix. Each of the cDNA molecules was tagged by a template-switch adaptor with 12 random nucleotides. TCRdb ran MiXCR on the 5' RACE reads and lists one entry per CDR3 protein. This sample yields hundreds of thousands of distinct CDR3 sequences, of which around 34% are seen a single time; approximately 13% belongs to the top ten. The source of this sequence is a man between 18 and 29 years old in good health. This chain joins TRBV20-1 and TRBJ2-5, with D maybe TRBD2 (5 bases). TRBJ2-7 matches the DNA end more closely, so the J call is doubtful. Specimen: blood. The CDR3 loop is CSAALFLEGNEQYF. The CDR3, as DNA: TGCAGTGCCGCACTCTTCCTCGAGGGCAACGAGCAGTACTTC.